Listed below are T cell receptor delta chains from one sample, sequenced in a study of TRDV2 sequences in healthy donors. TCRdb re-processed the PCR reads via CATT. Of more than 2,000 delta-chain clones in the sample, roughly 63% were seen once. The sample comprised Vd2+ gamma-delta T cells from blood. The source is a human donor in good health. Each CDR3 is given with its conserved first and last residue. The order of the fields is D gene, clone size, J gene, V gene, CDR3 DNA, CDR3 protein. D genes are given only for firm matches. Where a row states a size, it is once, few, many or the class of an expanded clone; other rows omit it.

d_gene: TRDD3; abundance: -; j_gene: TRDJ1; v_gene: TRDV2; CDR3nt: TGTGCCTGTGACTCCCTGGGGGATGGCCGCACCGATAAACTCATCTTT; CDR3aa: CACDSLGDGRTDKLIF
d_gene: TRDD3; abundance: few; j_gene: TRDJ1; v_gene: TRDV2; CDR3nt: TGTGCCTGTGAAGCTATTAGGGGATACGGTCGACCCGATAAACTCATCTTT; CDR3aa: CACEAIRGYGRPDKLIF
d_gene: TRDD3; abundance: few; j_gene: TRDJ1; v_gene: TRDV2; CDR3nt: TGTGCCTGTGACCAGCTGGGGGATACTCGGACCGATAAACTCATCTTT; CDR3aa: CACDQLGDTRTDKLIF
d_gene: -; abundance: -; j_gene: TRDJ1; v_gene: TRDV2; CDR3nt: TGTGCCTGTGACGCTATAGGCTCGTACACCGATAAACTCATCTTT; CDR3aa: CACDAIGSYTDKLIF
d_gene: TRDD3; abundance: -; j_gene: TRDJ3; v_gene: TRDV2; CDR3nt: TGTGCCTGTGACACCGTCGGGGGGATTCCCCCGAGCTCCTGGGACACCCGACAGATGTTTTTC; CDR3aa: CACDTVGGIPPSSWDTRQMFF
d_gene: -; abundance: few; j_gene: TRDJ1; v_gene: TRDV2; CDR3nt: TGTGCCTGTGACCCGGTCGAGGGGCTCGACGAGAGGTACACCGATAAACTCATCTTT; CDR3aa: CACDPVEGLDERYTDKLIF
d_gene: TRDD3; abundance: -; j_gene: TRDJ1; v_gene: TRDV2; CDR3nt: TGTGCCTGTGACTCACTGGGGGACCCATCGTACACCGATAAACTCATCTTT; CDR3aa: CACDSLGDPSYTDKLIF
d_gene: -; abundance: few; j_gene: TRDJ1; v_gene: TRDV2; CDR3nt: TGTGCCTGTGACACCCTCGGGGACATTAATACCGATAAACTCATCTTT; CDR3aa: CACDTLGDINTDKLIF
d_gene: TRDD3; abundance: few; j_gene: TRDJ1; v_gene: TRDV2; CDR3nt: TGTGCCTGTGACACGTGGGGGAACACCGATAAACTCATCTTT; CDR3aa: CACDTWGNTDKLIF
d_gene: TRDD3; abundance: -; j_gene: TRDJ3; v_gene: TRDV2; CDR3nt: TGTGCCTGTGACACCCTCACTGGGGGATTATGGGACACCCGACAGATGTTTTTC; CDR3aa: CACDTLTGGLWDTRQMFF
d_gene: -; abundance: -; j_gene: TRDJ1; v_gene: TRDV2; CDR3nt: TGTGCCTGTGACACCGTGGAGACGTCCGATAAACTCATCTTT; CDR3aa: CACDTVETSDKLIF
d_gene: TRDD3; abundance: -; j_gene: TRDJ1; v_gene: TRDV2; CDR3nt: TGTGCCTGTGACACCGTTATAACTCCCCAACTGGGGGATACCGGCGATAAACTCATCTTT; CDR3aa: CACDTVITPQLGDTGDKLIF
d_gene: TRDD3; abundance: -; j_gene: TRDJ1; v_gene: TRDV2; CDR3nt: TGTGCCTGTGACACCGTAGGGGGATACGCCGATAAACTCATCTTT; CDR3aa: CACDTVGGYADKLIF
d_gene: TRDD3; abundance: -; j_gene: TRDJ1; v_gene: TRDV2; CDR3nt: TGTGCCTGTGACCCACTGGGGGGGCTCACCGATAAACTCATCTTT; CDR3aa: CACDPLGGLTDKLIF
d_gene: TRDD3; abundance: -; j_gene: TRDJ1; v_gene: TRDV2; CDR3nt: TGTGCCTGTGACACATTATCTGGGGGATCCCAGTACACCGATAAACTCATCTTT; CDR3aa: CACDTLSGGSQYTDKLIF
d_gene: TRDD3; abundance: few; j_gene: TRDJ1; v_gene: TRDV2; CDR3nt: TGTGCCTGTGACAAACTTGGGGGATACGTCACCGATAAACTCATCTTT; CDR3aa: CACDKLGGYVTDKLIF
d_gene: TRDD3; abundance: few; j_gene: TRDJ1; v_gene: TRDV2; CDR3nt: TGTGCCTGTGACCACCTATTACTGGGGGATACTTGGGGCGATAAACTCATCTTT; CDR3aa: CACDHLLLGDTWGDKLIF
d_gene: TRDD3; abundance: once; j_gene: TRDJ1; v_gene: TRDV2; CDR3nt: TGTGCCTGTGACTCCGTACTGGGGGACTTAAAACTCATCTTT; CDR3aa: CACDSVLGDLKLIF
d_gene: TRDD3; abundance: -; j_gene: TRDJ3; v_gene: TRDV2; CDR3nt: TGTGCCTGTGACGAAACTGGGGGAGCCCTTTCCTGGGACACCCGACAGATGTTTTTC; CDR3aa: CACDETGGALSWDTRQMFF
d_gene: TRDD3; abundance: few; j_gene: TRDJ1; v_gene: TRDV2; CDR3nt: TGTGCCTGTGACACAGTGGGGGATACCGGTAAACTCATCTTT; CDR3aa: CACDTVGDTGKLIF
d_gene: TRDD3; abundance: -; j_gene: TRDJ3; v_gene: TRDV2; CDR3nt: TGTGCCTGTGACACAGTACTGGGGGATACGCGAACCTGGGACACCCGACAGATGTTTTTC; CDR3aa: CACDTVLGDTRTWDTRQMFF
d_gene: -; abundance: -; j_gene: TRDJ3; v_gene: TRDV2; CDR3nt: TGTGCCTGTGACATGGTAACACGGGGGACTCTCGAGGGGTACACCCGACAGATGTTTTTC; CDR3aa: CACDMVTRGTLEGYTRQMFF
d_gene: -; abundance: -; j_gene: TRDJ3; v_gene: TRDV2; CDR3nt: TGTGCCTGTGACACCGCAGGGGTCAACTCCTGGGACACCCGACAGATGTTTTTC; CDR3aa: CACDTAGVNSWDTRQMFF
d_gene: TRDD3; abundance: -; j_gene: TRDJ3; v_gene: TRDV2; CDR3nt: TGTGCCTGTGACACCGCGGGATACGCCAACTGGGACACCCGACAGATGTTTTTC; CDR3aa: CACDTAGYANWDTRQMFF
d_gene: TRDD3; abundance: -; j_gene: TRDJ1; v_gene: TRDV2; CDR3nt: TGTGCCTGTTATCACTGGGGACACACCGATAAACTCATCTTT; CDR3aa: CACYHWGHTDKLIF
d_gene: TRDD3; abundance: -; j_gene: TRDJ1; v_gene: TRDV2; CDR3nt: TGTGCCTGTGACACTCTCGGACTGGGGGATACCGATAAACTCATCTTT; CDR3aa: CACDTLGLGDTDKLIF
d_gene: -; abundance: -; j_gene: TRDJ1; v_gene: TRDV2; CDR3nt: TGTGCCTGTGATGGGCTACCGTCCCAGGGTTACACCGATAAACTCATCTTT; CDR3aa: CACDGLPSQGYTDKLIF
d_gene: -; abundance: once; j_gene: TRDJ1; v_gene: TRDV2; CDR3nt: TGTGCCTGTGACCCCTTGGGCGGGTCTGGGGATTCTTTTACCACCGATAAACTCATCTTT; CDR3aa: CACDPLGGSGDSFTTDKLIF
d_gene: TRDD3; abundance: -; j_gene: TRDJ1; v_gene: TRDV2; CDR3nt: TGTGCCTGTGACACCGTGACTGGGGGAGAACGGAACACCGATAAACTCATCTTT; CDR3aa: CACDTVTGGERNTDKLIF
d_gene: TRDD3; abundance: -; j_gene: TRDJ3; v_gene: TRDV2; CDR3nt: TGTGCCTGTGACACCGGGGGATACGCGGACTGGGACACCCGACAGATGTTTTTC; CDR3aa: CACDTGGYADWDTRQMFF
d_gene: TRDD3; abundance: -; j_gene: TRDJ1; v_gene: TRDV2; CDR3nt: TGTGCCTGTGACACCGTACTGGGGGAAGACACCGATAAACTCATCTTT; CDR3aa: CACDTVLGEDTDKLIF
d_gene: TRDD3; abundance: -; j_gene: TRDJ1; v_gene: TRDV2; CDR3nt: TGTGCCTGTGATTCTTTACTGGGGGATACCGATAAACTCATCTTT; CDR3aa: CACDSLLGDTDKLIF
d_gene: TRDD3; abundance: -; j_gene: TRDJ1; v_gene: TRDV2; CDR3nt: TGTGCCTGTGACTCGCTACTGGGGGATAAAGGGAGAACCGATAAACTCATCTTT; CDR3aa: CACDSLLGDKGRTDKLIF
d_gene: TRDD3; abundance: -; j_gene: TRDJ1; v_gene: TRDV2; CDR3nt: TGTGCCTTTGACACAGTGGGGATACGCGGGTCCACCGATAAACTCATCTTT; CDR3aa: CAFDTVGIRGSTDKLIF
d_gene: -; abundance: -; j_gene: TRDJ1; v_gene: TRDV2; CDR3nt: TGTGCCTGTGACACCCTCGAAGGGTACACCGATAAACTCATCTTT; CDR3aa: CACDTLEGYTDKLIF
d_gene: TRDD3; abundance: -; j_gene: TRDJ1; v_gene: TRDV2; CDR3nt: TGTGCCTGTGATTCTTTACTGGGGGATAGGCATAAACTCATCTTT; CDR3aa: CACDSLLGDRHKLIF
d_gene: TRDD3; abundance: -; j_gene: TRDJ1; v_gene: TRDV2; CDR3nt: TGTGCCTGTGACACCTTAACGACTGGGGGACCTTACACCGATAAACTCATCTTT; CDR3aa: CACDTLTTGGPYTDKLIF
d_gene: -; abundance: -; j_gene: TRDJ1; v_gene: TRDV2; CDR3nt: TGTGCCTGTGACGTTCTTGGGTCCGCGCAGGCCACCGATAAACTCATCTTT; CDR3aa: CACDVLGSAQATDKLIF
d_gene: TRDD3; abundance: -; j_gene: TRDJ1; v_gene: TRDV2; CDR3nt: TGTGCCTGTGACAATCTGGGGGATACAGCCGATAAACTCATCTTT; CDR3aa: CACDNLGDTADKLIF
d_gene: -; abundance: -; j_gene: TRDJ1; v_gene: TRDV2; CDR3nt: TGTGCCTGTGACCAACTCCTTCACGCAGATAAACTCATCTTT; CDR3aa: CACDQLLHADKLIF
d_gene: TRDD3; abundance: few; j_gene: TRDJ1; v_gene: TRDV2; CDR3nt: TGTGCCTGTGACTCTTTACTGGGGGATATGGAAAACACCGATAAACTCATCTTT; CDR3aa: CACDSLLGDMENTDKLIF
d_gene: -; abundance: -; j_gene: TRDJ3; v_gene: TRDV2; CDR3nt: TGTGCCTGTGACACAGCGGGATCCAATTCCTGGGACACCCGACAGATGTTTTTC; CDR3aa: CACDTAGSNSWDTRQMFF
d_gene: -; abundance: -; j_gene: TRDJ1; v_gene: TRDV2; CDR3nt: TGTGCCTGTGACCCCCTGGATCCCTCCAAGTACACCGATAAACTCATCTTT; CDR3aa: CACDPLDPSKYTDKLIF
d_gene: TRDD3; abundance: -; j_gene: TRDJ1; v_gene: TRDV2; CDR3nt: TGTGCCTGTGACCCACTGGGGGACAACACCGATAAACTCATCTTT; CDR3aa: CACDPLGDNTDKLIF
d_gene: TRDD3; abundance: -; j_gene: TRDJ1; v_gene: TRDV2; CDR3nt: TGTGCCTGTGACAGGGTAAGGGGGATACGCGATAAGGAACGGCTGGGCCACACCGATAAACTCATCTTT; CDR3aa: CACDRVRGIRDKERLGHTDKLIF
d_gene: TRDD3; abundance: once; j_gene: TRDJ1; v_gene: TRDV2; CDR3nt: TGTGCCTGTGACCCACTGGGGGATACGACCGATAAACTCATCTTT; CDR3aa: CACDPLGDTTDKLIF
d_gene: TRDD3; abundance: -; j_gene: TRDJ1; v_gene: TRDV2; CDR3nt: TGTGCCTGTGACGCCCTTCGCGTACTGGGGGAGGAAGCCGACAAACTCATCTTT; CDR3aa: CACDALRVLGEEADKLIF
d_gene: TRDD3; abundance: few; j_gene: TRDJ1; v_gene: TRDV2; CDR3nt: TGTGCCTGTGACCTACTGGGGACCCACACCGATAAACTCATCTTT; CDR3aa: CACDLLGTHTDKLIF